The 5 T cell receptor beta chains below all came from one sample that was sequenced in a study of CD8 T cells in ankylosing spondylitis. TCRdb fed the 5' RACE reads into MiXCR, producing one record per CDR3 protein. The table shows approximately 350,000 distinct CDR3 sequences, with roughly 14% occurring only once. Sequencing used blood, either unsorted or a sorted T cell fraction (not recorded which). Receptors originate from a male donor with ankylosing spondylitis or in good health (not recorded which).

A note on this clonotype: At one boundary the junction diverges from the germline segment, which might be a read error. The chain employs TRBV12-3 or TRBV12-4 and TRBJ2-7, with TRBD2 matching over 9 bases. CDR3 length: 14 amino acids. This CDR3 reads CASSIAGALYEQYF. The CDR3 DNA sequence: TGTGCCAGCAGTATAGCGGGGGCCCTCTACGAGCAGTACTTC.

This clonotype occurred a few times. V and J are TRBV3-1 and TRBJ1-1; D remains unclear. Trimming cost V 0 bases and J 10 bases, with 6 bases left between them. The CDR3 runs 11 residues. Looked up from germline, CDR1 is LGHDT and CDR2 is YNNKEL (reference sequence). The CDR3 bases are TGTGCCAGCAGCCAAGAATCGGTAGCTTTCTTT. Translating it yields CASSQESVAFF.

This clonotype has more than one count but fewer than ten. CDR3 sequence: CASSFRRQGATDTQYF. The CDR3 DNA is TGCGCCAGCAGCTTTCGGAGACAGGGGGCGACAGATACGCAGTATTTT. The genes are TRBV5-1 and TRBJ2-3, with 10 bases aligning to TRBD1. Germline V gene data show CDR1 as SGHRS and CDR2 as YFSETQ. The ends lost 2 bases at V and 3 bases at J; junction bases unmatched: 6. This CDR3 has 16 residues.

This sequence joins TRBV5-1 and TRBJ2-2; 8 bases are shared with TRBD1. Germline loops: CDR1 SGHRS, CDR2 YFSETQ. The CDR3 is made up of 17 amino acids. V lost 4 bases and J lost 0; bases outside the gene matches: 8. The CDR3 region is CASSQTGQEPNTGELFF. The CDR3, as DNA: TGCGCCAGCAGCCAAACGGGACAGGAACCGAACACCGGGGAGCTGTTTTTT.

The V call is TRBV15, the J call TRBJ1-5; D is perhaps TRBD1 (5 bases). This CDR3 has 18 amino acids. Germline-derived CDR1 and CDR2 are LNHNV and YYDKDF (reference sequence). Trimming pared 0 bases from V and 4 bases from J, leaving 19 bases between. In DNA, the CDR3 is TGTGCCACCAGCAGAGATGGGGGTTTAGCCACTGGTAATCAGCCCCAGCATTTT. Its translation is CATSRDGGLATGNQPQHF.